Listed here are 19 T cell receptor beta chains from one sample, sequenced in a study of control samples from healthy donors and cancer patients. Some clones are missing from TCRdb's copy, which holds only in-frame ones; the method was immunoSEQ multiplex PCR. Of over 100,000 clones detected, approximately 90% appear once; the ten largest clones hold roughly 4.4%. Input material: blood. The origin of the receptors is a human donor in good health. The donor label of this sample is uncertain.

This chain connects TRBV7-9 to TRBJ2-5, with D uncertain. The CDR3 runs 15 residues. The germline V gene encodes CDR1 SEHNR and CDR2 FQNEAQ (reference sequence). Trimming removed 0 bases at V and 2 bases at J, with 10 bases between. CDR3 coding DNA: TGTGCCAGCAGCTTAGCGCTGGGTAGACAAGAGACCCAGTACTTC. This codes for CASSLALGRQETQYF. The variable domain in full, completed from reference TRBV7-9 and TRBJ2-5, reads DTGVSQNPRHKITKRGQNVTFRCDPISEHNRLYWYRQTLGQGPEFLTYFQNEAQLEKSRLLSDRFSAERPKGSFSTLEIQRTEQGDSAMYLCASSLALGRQETQYFGPGTRLLVL.

V gene TRBV7-6 combines with J gene TRBJ2-1; either TRBD1 or TRBD2 may fit D (6 bases each). V dropped 1 base and J dropped 4 bases, with 17 bases sitting between them. This CDR3 is 17 amino acids long. Germline V CDR1 and CDR2: SGHVS, FNYEAQ. As DNA, the CDR3 is TGTGCCAGCAGCTTAGTTTCTGGTTCGGGGGCATACAATGAGCAGTTCTTC. Translated: CASSLVSGSGAYNEQFF.

This clone was seen only once. V gene TRBV5-5 combines with J gene TRBJ2-5, with a tentative D call TRBD1 (6 bases). From germline, CDR1 is SGHKS and CDR2 YYEKEE (reference sequence). CDR3 size: 15 residues. V lost 4 bases, J lost 5 bases, and 18 bases lay in between. CDR3 sequence: CASSTNIRDIETQYF. The CDR3 coding sequence is TGTGCCAGCAGCACCAACATCCGGGACATCGAGACCCAGTACTTC.

The rearrangement uses TRBV5-1 and TRBJ2-7, with 9 bases fitting TRBD1. CDR1 and CDR2 from the germline V gene are SGHRS and YFSETQ. Germline trimming cut 4 bases from V and 6 bases from J; bases unmatched to any gene: 8. The CDR3 spans 14 residues. The chain's CDR3 is CASSGGQGIGEQYF. CDR3 DNA sequence: TGCGCCAGCAGCGGGGGACAGGGAATTGGCGAGCAGTACTTC.

The V gene is TRBV4-2, the J gene TRBJ1-2; no firm D call. The V end lost 0 bases, the J end lost 0 bases, and 11 bases lay between the germline ends. This CDR3 has 16 amino acids. The germline gives CDR1 LGHNA, CDR2 YNFKEQ. CDR3 nucleotides: TGTGCCAGCAGCCAAGATCTAGGCAGTTCTAACTATGGCTACACCTTC. Protein product: CASSQDLGSSNYGYTF.

This clone was observed a single time. This chain joins TRBV24-1 and TRBJ2-5; D remains unclear. V was pared by 1 base and J by 7 bases, with 3 bases between. Germline V gene data show CDR1 as KGHDR and CDR2 as SFDVKD. This CDR3 contains 11 residues. The CDR3 sequence is CATSDLPTQYF. CDR3 coding DNA: TGTGCCACCAGTGATTTACCGACCCAGTACTTC.

The gene calls are TRBV3-1 (or the pseudogene TRBV3-2) and TRBJ2-7; the D gene is possibly TRBD2 (6 bases). The CDR3 length is 15 residues. Between the trimmed V and J ends, which lost 3 bases and 1 base, there was a span of 13 bases. Germline values: CDR1 LGHDT, CDR2 YNNKEL (reference sequence). This chain's CDR3 is CASSHSRDWSYEQYF. The CDR3 DNA sequence: TGTGCCAGCAGCCATAGCAGGGACTGGTCCTACGAGCAGTACTTC.

The rearrangement joins TRBV10-3 to TRBJ1-2; D unresolved. Trimming removed 4 bases from V and 0 bases from J, with 9 bases in between. This CDR3 comprises 14 residues. Germline V gene data show CDR1 as ENHRY and CDR2 as SYGVKD. The CDR3 loop reads CAISGTATNYGYTF. Written as DNA, the CDR3 is TGTGCCATCAGTGGTACGGCGACTAACTATGGCTACACCTTC.

CDR3 bases: TGCGCCAGCAGTGGGACTCCCGCCGAGCAGTACTTC. It yields the protein CASSGTPAEQYF. V and J are TRBV4-1 and TRBJ2-7; D might be TRBD2 (6 bases). CDR3 length: 12 residues. The germline V and J ends were trimmed by 6 bases and 6 bases, with 12 bases remaining between them. The germline V gene encodes CDR1 MGHRA and CDR2 YSYEKL.

This clone was seen more than once but under ten times. The identical CDR3 is also encoded by other nucleotide sequences in the sample. The chain joins TRBV11-2 to TRBJ1-5; D is ambiguous. CDR1 SGHAT and CDR2 FQNNGV come from the germline V gene. V was clipped by 1 base and J by 7 bases, with 11 bases between them. The CDR3 is 14 residues long. The CDR3 sequence: CASSLAGFGQPQHF. Here the CDR3 DNA reads TGTGCCAGCAGCTTAGCTGGGTTTGGGCAGCCCCAGCATTTT. The variable domain in full, with the rest retrieved from reference TRBV11-2 and TRBJ1-5, is EAGVAQSPRYKIIEKRQSVAFWCNPISGHATLYWYQQILGQGPKLLIQFQNNGVVDDSQLPKDRFSAERLKGVDSTLKIQPAKLEDSAVYLCASSLAGFGQPQHFGDGTRLSIL.

The chain employs TRBV3-1 (or the pseudogene TRBV3-2) and TRBJ1-4; possible D gene TRBD1, 5 bases. Germline CDR1 is LGHDT and CDR2 is YNNKEL (reference sequence). The CDR3 runs to 14 residues. V was shortened by 1 base and J by 10 bases, with 13 bases between the two germline ends. The CDR3 here is CASSQGGGRAKLFF. In nucleotides, the CDR3 is TGTGCCAGCAGCCAAGGTGGGGGAAGGGCAAAACTGTTTTTT.

This chain uses TRBV3-1 (or the pseudogene TRBV3-2) with TRBJ1-1; D is perhaps TRBD1 (5 bases). V gave up 1 base and J gave up 9 bases, with 9 bases separating them. Per the germline V gene, CDR1 is LGHDT and CDR2 is YNNKEL (reference sequence). This CDR3 is built from 12 residues. CDR3 bases: TGTGCCAGCAGCCAAGGGGGCAGTAAAGCTTTCTTT. Translating it yields CASSQGGSKAFF.

This chain connects TRBV12-3 or TRBV12-4 to TRBJ2-7, with D perhaps matching TRBD1 (5 bases). Deletions cut 3 bases from V and 7 bases from J, with 13 bases between. This CDR3 spans 13 amino acids. CDR3 DNA sequence: TGTGCCAGCAGTTTGACAGCGAAGGGTGAGCAGTACTTC. It translates to CASSLTAKGEQYF.

V is TRBV6-5 and J is TRBJ2-1, with 9 bases that match TRBD2. The CDR3 totals 15 residues. Unmatched junction bases numbered 10, after V lost 6 bases and J lost 7 bases. Looked up from germline, CDR1 is MNHEY and CDR2 is SVGAGI. CDR3 sequence: CASSPGLAWGNEQFF. The CDR3 DNA is TGTGCCAGCAGCCCCGGACTAGCGTGGGGGAATGAGCAGTTCTTC.

The V gene is TRBV5-4, the J gene TRBJ2-1, with D possibly called TRBD1 or TRBD2 (5 bases each). Between the trimmed V and J ends, which lost 4 bases and 0 bases, there was a span of 11 bases. This CDR3 is built from 15 residues. Germline CDR1 and CDR2: SGHNT and YYREEE (reference sequence). CDR3 coding DNA: TGTGCCAGCAGCGAGGGGAACCCCTCCTACAATGAGCAGTTCTTC. It translates to CASSEGNPSYNEQFF.

This clone was seen a single time. The chain is built from TRBV5-5 and TRBJ1-6, with TRBD1 identical over 7 bases. CDR1 SGHKS and CDR2 YYEKEE come from the germline V gene (reference sequence). CDR3 length: 17 amino acids. Trimming at V came to 4 bases and at J to 0 bases, leaving 7 bases not matched to a gene. The CDR3 DNA sequence: TGTGCCAGCAGCCCTCGGGACAGCCTCTCCTATAATTCACCCCTCCACTTT. Protein product: CASSPRDSLSYNSPLHF.

The V and J genes are TRBV27 and TRBJ1-1; 9 bases are a match to TRBD1. Germline CDR1 is MNHEY and CDR2 is SMNVEV (reference sequence). This CDR3 spans 17 amino acids. Trimming cost V 3 bases and J 5 bases; bases outside gene matches: 13. Here the CDR3 reads CASSFGVQGASMTEAFF. CDR3 DNA sequence: TGTGCCAGCAGTTTTGGTGTACAGGGGGCATCGATGACTGAAGCTTTCTTT.

This chain joins TRBV15 and TRBJ2-2; 8 bases are a match to TRBD2. Trimming removed 6 bases from V and 3 bases from J; junction bases left unmatched: 3. The CDR3 has 14 amino acids. Germline V gives CDR1 LNHNV, CDR2 YYDKDF (reference sequence). CDR3 loop: CATRRGVDTGELFF. The CDR3 DNA sequence: TGTGCCACCAGGCGGGGGGTAGACACCGGGGAGCTGTTTTTT.

The rearrangement joins TRBV3-1 (or the pseudogene TRBV3-2) to TRBJ2-3; D is unclear. Germline loops: CDR1 LGHDT, CDR2 YNNKEL (reference sequence). Trimming stripped 2 bases from V and 3 bases from J, with 3 bases between. The CDR3 totals 12 residues. The CDR3 DNA reads TGTGCCAGCAGCCAATGGACAGATACGCAGTATTTT. Residues: CASSQWTDTQYF.